This T cell receptor (beta chain) was sequenced during a study of identical twins. Germline CDR1 and CDR2: SEHNR and FQNEAQ (reference sequence). V lost 5 bases, J lost 9 bases, and 5 bases lay in between. The CDR3 is made up of 10 amino acids. About this clonotype itself: The antigen remains unidentified.

Study-level points and caveats: Whereas memory repertoires showed no such difference, abundant cord blood beta clonotypes carried fewer insertions. Conclusions rested on cross-sectional statistics rather than following the same donors.

Template switching created a universal primer site, and the cDNA included unique molecular identifiers. TCRdb recomputed calls from the 5' RACE reads with MiXCR, one row per CDR3 protein. Altogether approximately 350,000 distinct CDR3 sequences are present, about 12% being singletons, with the ten largest covering 7.2%. This sample also appeared in a second study, on yellow fever vaccine responses in identical twins.

The clonotype originates from a woman under 30 in good health. The chain carries TRBV7-9 and TRBJ2-1, with a possible D match to TRBD2 (5 bases). Sequenced input: CD8+ T cells sorted from blood. CDR3: CASSGLEQFF. CDR3 nucleotides: TGTGCCAGCAGCGGACTTGAGCAGTTCTTC.